The 20 T cell receptor beta chains presented below share a single source sample, sequenced in a study of cytomegalovirus exposure and HLA in healthy donors. Primers: 60 Vbeta forward and 13 Jbeta reverse. The protocol was immunoSEQ multiplex PCR, while the TCRdb copy is restricted to in-frame clones and leaves out a portion. The sample carries approximately 210,000 clones, about 80% recorded once. The sequenced sample consisted of PBMCs. The source of these receptors is a woman aged 40 to 55 in good health and CMV-seronegative.

The genes are TRBV7-2 and TRBJ1-3, with 9 positions matching TRBD1. Germline V CDR1 and CDR2: SGHTA, FQGNSA. The length of the CDR3 is 16 residues. V lost 5 bases to trimming and J lost 3 bases; unmatched junction nucleotides: 8. The CDR3 sequence: CASSESQGASGNTIYF. CDR3 nucleotide sequence: TGTGCCAGCAGCGAATCACAGGGGGCAAGTGGAAACACCATATATTTT.

The chain joins TRBV10-3 to TRBJ2-1; TRBD2 matches 8 bases. Trimming took 7 bases from V and 9 from J; bases not matched to a gene: 14. CDR1 is ENHRY, CDR2 SYGVKD, per germline. CDR3 size: 15 residues. The CDR3 here is CAINPLPGGVREQFF. For the CDR3, the DNA is TGTGCCATCAATCCCCTACCGGGAGGGGTTCGTGAGCAGTTCTTC.

The rearrangement uses TRBV2 and TRBJ2-3; TRBD2 aligns across 9 bases. Germline-derived CDR1 and CDR2 are SNHLY and FYNNEI. CDR3 length equals 13 residues. The trim removed 6 bases at V and 5 bases at J, leaving 3 bases unmatched. The CDR3 bases are TGTGCCAGCAGGGGTAGCGGGAGAGATACGCAGTATTTT. This translates into CASRGSGRDTQYF.

V usage is TRBV5-1 and J usage is TRBJ1-1; 9 bases map to TRBD1. The CDR3 loop spans 15 amino acids. Trimming removed 3 bases from V and 7 bases from J; junction bases left unmatched: 10. Per the germline V gene, CDR1 is SGHRS and CDR2 is YFSETQ. The CDR3 coding sequence is TGCGCCAGCAGCTGGGGCACAGGGGGCGAAGGTGAAGCTTTCTTT. Its protein is CASSWGTGGEGEAFF. The full variable domain, in which reference TRBV5-1 and TRBJ1-1 provide the parts outside the CDR3, is KAGVTQTPRYLIKTRGQQVTLSCSPISGHRSVSWYQQTPGQGLQFLFEYFSETQRNKGNFPGRFSGRQFSNSRSEMNVSTLELGDSALYLCASSWGTGGEGEAFFGQGTRLTVV.

The gene calls are TRBV30 and TRBJ2-2, with D perhaps matching TRBD2 (5 bases). The ends were cut back, 4 bases at V and 8 bases at J, with 17 bases in the middle. The germline V gene has CDR1 GTSNPN and CDR2 SVGIG (reference sequence). The CDR3 consists of 14 residues. The DNA of the CDR3 is TGTGCCTGGAACGGGGATAGACTTGCGGGGGAGCTGTTTTTT. This codes for CAWNGDRLAGELFF. The full variable domain, in which reference TRBV30 and TRBJ2-2 provide the parts outside the CDR3, is SQTIHQWPATLVQPVGSPLSLECTVEGTSNPNLYWYRQAAGRGLQLLFYSVGIGQISSEVPQNLSASRPQDRQFILSSKKLLLSDSGFYLCAWNGDRLAGELFFGEGSRLTVL.

The CDR3 protein is CASSDDPRGQYF. The DNA for the CDR3 is TGTGCCAGCAGTGATGACCCTAGAGGGCAGTACTTC. The chain couples TRBV6-1 to TRBJ2-5, with a possible D match to TRBD2 (5 bases). The germline V and J ends were trimmed by 3 bases and 11 bases, with 13 bases remaining between them. This CDR3 region has 12 residues. The germline V gene encodes CDR1 MNHNS and CDR2 SASEGT.

V and J are TRBV18 and TRBJ1-1; D gene ambiguous. V was shortened by 6 bases and J by 6 bases, with 17 bases between the two germline ends. Germline lookup yields CDR1 KGHSH and CDR2 LQKENI. CDR3 size: 14 residues. The CDR3 DNA is TGTGCCAGCTCTGACTCCCGTGGTGACGCTGAAGCTTTCTTT. Encoded protein: CASSDSRGDAEAFF.

This clone was detected once. The V and J genes are TRBV5-5 and TRBJ2-1; TRBD1 matches at 10 bases. This CDR3 region has 15 residues. Germline V lookup: CDR1 SGHKS, CDR2 YYEKEE (reference sequence). V trimming: 3 bases; J trimming: 14 bases; junction bases outside the gene matches: 14. For the CDR3, the DNA is TGTGCCAGCAGCTACCAGGGACAGGGGATTGGGGTTGAGTTCTTC. Amino acid sequence: CASSYQGQGIGVEFF. The whole variable domain, remainder taken from reference TRBV5-5 and TRBJ2-1, is DAGVTQSPTHLIKTRGQQVTLRCSPISGHKSVSWYQQVLGQGPQFIFQYYEKEERGRGNFPDRFSARQFPNYSSELNVNALLLGDSALYLCASSYQGQGIGVEFFGPGTRLTVL.

The chain employs TRBV13 and TRBJ1-1, with D possibly TRBD1 on 5 matching bases. V was clipped by 5 bases and J by 1 base, with 14 bases between them. The length of the CDR3 is 15 residues. The germline V gene encodes CDR1 PRHDT and CDR2 FYEKMQ (reference sequence). The CDR3, as DNA: TGTGCCAGCAGCCGCGGCGGCCAGGGGAACACTGAAGCTTTCTTT. This codes for CASSRGGQGNTEAFF.

V and J are TRBV29-1 and TRBJ2-5; 8 bases are a match to TRBD1. Germline V gives CDR1 SQVTM, CDR2 ANQGSEA. V trimming: 7 bases; J trimming: 4 bases; junction bases outside the gene matches: 8. The CDR3 length is 13 residues. The CDR3 nucleotides are TGCAGCGCCGAACCAGGACAGGGAGAGACCCAGTACTTC. Translation gives CSAEPGQGETQYF.

The rearrangement joins TRBV11-1 to TRBJ2-3, with 10 bases fitting TRBD2. The CDR3 totals 16 residues. CDR1 is SGHAT, CDR2 FQDESV, per germline (reference sequence). Trimming removed 5 bases from V and 6 bases from J; junction bases left unmatched: 11. CDR3 in amino acids: CASSQASGRAWDTQYF. CDR3 coding DNA: TGTGCCAGCAGCCAGGCAAGCGGGAGGGCCTGGGATACGCAGTATTTT.

The gene calls are TRBV5-6 and TRBJ1-1, with 7 bases that match TRBD1. Losses at the gene ends were 2 bases for V and 7 bases for J; bases not matched to a gene: 5. The CDR3 is made up of 13 amino acids. Germline CDR1 reads SGHDT; CDR2 reads YYEEEE. CDR3 sequence reads: CASSFYSGGEAFF. Here the CDR3 DNA reads TGTGCCAGCAGCTTCTATTCAGGGGGTGAAGCTTTCTTT.

This clone was recorded only once. This chain joins TRBV5-1 and TRBJ2-5; D might be TRBD1 (6 bases). Germline CDR1 and CDR2: SGHRS and YFSETQ. With 4 bases removed from V and 5 bases from J, the gap between germline ends came to 15 bases. The CDR3 spans 14 residues. This CDR3 reads CASSTKTGGETQYF. CDR3 in DNA: TGCGCCAGCAGCACAAAGACAGGTGGTGAGACCCAGTACTTC.

The chain has TRBV2 and TRBJ1-5; perhaps TRBD1 as D (6 bases). The CDR3 loop spans 13 amino acids. Germline loops: CDR1 SNHLY, CDR2 FYNNEI. Trimming removed 10 bases at V and 3 bases at J, with 13 bases between. CDR3 sequence reads: CATNRQVNQPQHF. In DNA form, the CDR3 reads TGTGCCACCAATAGACAGGTCAATCAGCCCCAGCATTTT.

The chain combines TRBV7-9 with TRBJ1-1, with a weak D call TRBD1 (5 bases). The length of the CDR3 is 13 residues. Trimming removed 3 bases from V and 4 bases from J, with 9 bases in between. Germline CDR1 reads SEHNR; CDR2 reads FQNEAQ (reference sequence). CDR3 nucleotide sequence: TGTGCCAGCAGCTTCTCCAGGGCCACTGAAGCTTTCTTT. Protein sequence: CASSFSRATEAFF.

The rearrangement links TRBV4-1 to TRBJ1-4, with a tentative D call TRBD1 (5 bases). Germline assignment: CDR1 MGHRA and CDR2 YSYEKL. CDR3 length: 16 amino acids. V was trimmed by 1 base and J by 5 bases, leaving 14 bases between them. The CDR3 spells CASSQAPGLFNEKLFF. CDR3 nucleotide sequence: TGCGCCAGCAGCCAAGCTCCGGGACTCTTCAATGAAAAACTGTTTTTT.

The chain recombines TRBV6-1 with TRBJ2-1, with 10 bases that match TRBD2. The CDR3 spans 15 residues. The trim removed 2 bases at V and 8 bases at J, leaving 6 bases unmatched. Germline values: CDR1 MNHNS, CDR2 SASEGT. CDR3 in DNA: TGTGCCAGCAGTGAACCGGGACTAGCGTCCGATGAGCAGTTCTTC. Translated: CASSEPGLASDEQFF.

This clone was seen more than once but under ten times. The V gene is TRBV7-9, the J gene TRBJ1-1, with TRBD1 as a possible D gene (6 bases). CDR3 size: 17 residues. Germline V CDR1 and CDR2: SEHNR, FQNEAQ (reference sequence). Trimming pared 2 bases from V and 2 bases from J, leaving 18 bases between. CDR3 region: CASSLSAGATPNTEAFF. CDR3 DNA sequence: TGTGCCAGCAGCTTAAGCGCGGGGGCGACCCCAAACACTGAAGCTTTCTTT.

The genes are TRBV27 and TRBJ2-1; 11 nucleotides align to TRBD2. CDR3 length: 20 amino acids. Germline lookup yields CDR1 MNHEY and CDR2 SMNVEV (reference sequence). The ends lost 6 bases at V and 8 bases at J; junction bases unmatched: 24. The CDR3 DNA reads TGTGCCAGCAGAGGGGGGCAGGCTAGCGGGAGGCCCCGGCGTGAAGATGAGCAGTTCTTC. It yields the protein CASRGGQASGRPRREDEQFF.

On this clone itself: The same CDR3 also results from other DNA sequences found in this sample. V gene TRBV5-1 combines with J gene TRBJ1-4; 7 bases agree with TRBD1. Per germline, CDR1 SGHRS and CDR2 YFSETQ. The CDR3 sequence is 14 residues long. V lost 0 bases and J lost 6; bases outside the gene matches: 2. The CDR3, as DNA: TGCGCCAGCAGCTTGGACAGGGGAGATGAAAAACTGTTTTTT. It is translated as CASSLDRGDEKLFF.